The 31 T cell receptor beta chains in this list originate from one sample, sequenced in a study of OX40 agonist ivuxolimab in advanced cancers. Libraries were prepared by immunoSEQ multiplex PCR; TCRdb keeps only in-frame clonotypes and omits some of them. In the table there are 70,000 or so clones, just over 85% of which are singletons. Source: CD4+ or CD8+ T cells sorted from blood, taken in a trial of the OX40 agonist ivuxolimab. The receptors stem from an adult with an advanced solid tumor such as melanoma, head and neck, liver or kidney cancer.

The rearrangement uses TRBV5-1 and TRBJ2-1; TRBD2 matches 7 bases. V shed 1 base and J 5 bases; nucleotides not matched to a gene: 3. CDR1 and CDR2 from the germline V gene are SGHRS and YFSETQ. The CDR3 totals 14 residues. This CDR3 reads CASSLQTSNNEQFF. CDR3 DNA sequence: TGCGCCAGCAGCTTGCAGACTAGCAACAATGAGCAGTTCTTC.

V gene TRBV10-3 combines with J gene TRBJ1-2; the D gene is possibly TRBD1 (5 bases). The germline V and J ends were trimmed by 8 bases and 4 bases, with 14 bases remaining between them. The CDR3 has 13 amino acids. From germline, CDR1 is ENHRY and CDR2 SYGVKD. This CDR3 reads CAIAGGGTYGYTF. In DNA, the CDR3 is TGTGCCATCGCGGGGGGAGGTACCTATGGCTACACCTTC.

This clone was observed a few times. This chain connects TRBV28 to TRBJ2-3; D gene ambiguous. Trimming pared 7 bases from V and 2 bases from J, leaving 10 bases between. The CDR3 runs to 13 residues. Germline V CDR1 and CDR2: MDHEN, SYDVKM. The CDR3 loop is CASKSGNTDTQYF. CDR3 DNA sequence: TGTGCCAGCAAGTCAGGAAACACAGATACGCAGTATTTT.

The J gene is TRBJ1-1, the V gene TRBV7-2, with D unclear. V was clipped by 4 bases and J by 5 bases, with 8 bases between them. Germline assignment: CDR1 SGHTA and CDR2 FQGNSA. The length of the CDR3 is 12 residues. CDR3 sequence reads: CASSYGWTEAFF. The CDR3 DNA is TGTGCCAGCAGCTACGGGTGGACTGAAGCTTTCTTT. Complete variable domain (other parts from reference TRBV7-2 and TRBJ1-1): GAGVSQSPSNKVTEKGKDVELRCDPISGHTALYWYRQSLGQGLEFLIYFQGNSAPDKSGLPSDRFSAERTGGSVSTLTIQRTQQEDSAVYLCASSYGWTEAFFGQGTRLTVV.

The CDR3 reads CASSETYSPLHF. In DNA form, the CDR3 reads TGTGCCAGCAGTGAAACGTATTCACCCCTCCACTTT. The gene calls are TRBV2 and TRBJ1-6; unclear D gene. The CDR3 extends over 12 amino acids. The V and J ends lost 2 bases and 8 bases respectively, with 4 bases between them. Germline CDR1 reads SNHLY; CDR2 reads FYNNEI.

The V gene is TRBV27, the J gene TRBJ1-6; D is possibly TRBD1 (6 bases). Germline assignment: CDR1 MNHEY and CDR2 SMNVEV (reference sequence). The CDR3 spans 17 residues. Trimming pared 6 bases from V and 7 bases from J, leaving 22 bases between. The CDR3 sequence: CASSLRGAGQQNSPLHF. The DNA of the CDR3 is TGTGCCAGCAGCCTACGGGGGGCGGGACAACAAAATTCACCCCTCCACTTT.

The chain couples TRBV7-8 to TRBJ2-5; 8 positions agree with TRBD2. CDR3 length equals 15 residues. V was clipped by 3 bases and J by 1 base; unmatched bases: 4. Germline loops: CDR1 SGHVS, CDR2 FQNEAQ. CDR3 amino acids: CASSFLAGFQETQYF. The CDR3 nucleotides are TGTGCCAGCAGCTTTTTAGCGGGATTCCAAGAGACCCAGTACTTC. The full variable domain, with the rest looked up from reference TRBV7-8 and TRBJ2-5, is GAGVSQSPRYKVAKRGQDVALRCDPISGHVSLFWYQQALGQGPEFLTYFQNEAQLDKSGLPSDRFFAERPEGSVSTLKIQRTQQEDSAVYLCASSFLAGFQETQYFGPGTRLLVL.

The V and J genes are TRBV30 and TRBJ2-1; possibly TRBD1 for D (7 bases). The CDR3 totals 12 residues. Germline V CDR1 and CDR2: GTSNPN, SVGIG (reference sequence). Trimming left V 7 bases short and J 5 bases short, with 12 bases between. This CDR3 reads CASRDRNNEQFF. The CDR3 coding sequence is TGTGCCTCGCGGGACAGAAACAATGAGCAGTTCTTC. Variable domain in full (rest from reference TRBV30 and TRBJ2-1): SQTIHQWPATLVQPVGSPLSLECTVEGTSNPNLYWYRQAAGRGLQLLFYSVGIGQISSEVPQNLSASRPQDRQFILSSKKLLLSDSGFYLCASRDRNNEQFFGPGTRLTVL.

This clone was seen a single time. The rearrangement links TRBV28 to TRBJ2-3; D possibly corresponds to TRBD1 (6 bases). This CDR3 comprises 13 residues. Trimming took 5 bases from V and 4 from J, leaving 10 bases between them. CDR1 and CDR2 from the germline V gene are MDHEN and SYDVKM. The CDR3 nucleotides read TGTGCCAGCAGTGCTGGACAGCCAGATACGCAGTATTTT. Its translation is CASSAGQPDTQYF.

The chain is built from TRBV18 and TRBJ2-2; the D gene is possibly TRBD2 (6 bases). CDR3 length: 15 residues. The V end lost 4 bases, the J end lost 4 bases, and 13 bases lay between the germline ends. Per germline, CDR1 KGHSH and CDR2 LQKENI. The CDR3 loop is CASSQLAGSTGELFF. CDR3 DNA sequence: TGTGCCAGCTCACAACTAGCTGGGAGCACCGGGGAGCTGTTTTTT.

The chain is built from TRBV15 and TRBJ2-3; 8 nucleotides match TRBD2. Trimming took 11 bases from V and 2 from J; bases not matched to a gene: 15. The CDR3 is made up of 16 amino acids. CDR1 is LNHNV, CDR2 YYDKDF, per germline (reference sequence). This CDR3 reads CAAGGAGGSYTDTQYF. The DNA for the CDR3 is TGTGCCGCCGGGGGCGCGGGGGGTTCTTACACAGATACGCAGTATTTT.

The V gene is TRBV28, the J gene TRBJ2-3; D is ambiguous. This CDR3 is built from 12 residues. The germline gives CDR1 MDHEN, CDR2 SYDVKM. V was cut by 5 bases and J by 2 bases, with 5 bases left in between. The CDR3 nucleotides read TGTGCCAGCAGTCTCATCACAGATACGCAGTATTTT. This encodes CASSLITDTQYF.

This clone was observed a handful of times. The CDR3 sequence: CASSSLLRPNQPQHF. CDR3 sequence (DNA): TGTGCCAGCAGCTCCCTGCTTAGACCAAATCAGCCCCAGCATTTT. This chain connects TRBV7-3 to TRBJ1-5; D call uncertain. The CDR3 is made up of 15 amino acids. The V gene lost 4 bases and the J gene lost 4 bases, with 14 bases spanning the gap. Germline V CDR1 and CDR2: SGHTA, FQGTGA.

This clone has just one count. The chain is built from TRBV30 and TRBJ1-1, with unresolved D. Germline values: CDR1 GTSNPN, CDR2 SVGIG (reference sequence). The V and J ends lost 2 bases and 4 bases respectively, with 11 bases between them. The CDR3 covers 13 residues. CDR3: CAWSWVFGTEAFF. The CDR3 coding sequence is TGTGCCTGGAGTTGGGTGTTTGGCACTGAAGCTTTCTTT.

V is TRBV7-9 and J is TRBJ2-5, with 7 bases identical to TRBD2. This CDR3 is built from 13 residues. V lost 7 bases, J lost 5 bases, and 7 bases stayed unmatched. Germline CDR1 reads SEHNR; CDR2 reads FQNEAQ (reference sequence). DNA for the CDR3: TGTGCCAGCATAGGCGGGAGTGGGGAGACCCAGTACTTC. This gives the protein CASIGGSGETQYF.

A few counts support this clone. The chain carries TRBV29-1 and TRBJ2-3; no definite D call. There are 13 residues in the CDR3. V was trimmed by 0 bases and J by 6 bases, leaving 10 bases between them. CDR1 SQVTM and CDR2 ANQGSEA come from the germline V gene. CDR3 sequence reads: CSVEDWAEDTQYF. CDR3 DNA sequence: TGCAGCGTTGAAGATTGGGCGGAGGATACGCAGTATTTT.

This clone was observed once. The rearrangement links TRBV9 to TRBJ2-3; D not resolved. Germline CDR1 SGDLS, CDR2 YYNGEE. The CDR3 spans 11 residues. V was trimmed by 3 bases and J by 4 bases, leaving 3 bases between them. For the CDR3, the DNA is TGTGCCAGCAGCGCCTCAGATACGCAGTATTTT. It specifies CASSASDTQYF. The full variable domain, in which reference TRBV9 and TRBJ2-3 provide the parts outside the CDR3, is DSGVTQTPKHLITATGQRVTLRCSPRSGDLSVYWYQQSLDQGLQFLIQYYNGEERAKGNILERFSAQQFPDLHSELNLSSLELGDSALYFCASSASDTQYFGPGTRLTVL.

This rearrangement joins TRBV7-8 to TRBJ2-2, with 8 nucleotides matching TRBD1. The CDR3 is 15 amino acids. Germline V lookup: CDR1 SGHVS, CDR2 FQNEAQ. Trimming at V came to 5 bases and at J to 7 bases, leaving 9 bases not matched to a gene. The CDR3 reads CASSPRTGNGGELFF. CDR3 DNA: TGTGCCAGCAGCCCCCGGACAGGGAACGGCGGGGAGCTGTTTTTT.

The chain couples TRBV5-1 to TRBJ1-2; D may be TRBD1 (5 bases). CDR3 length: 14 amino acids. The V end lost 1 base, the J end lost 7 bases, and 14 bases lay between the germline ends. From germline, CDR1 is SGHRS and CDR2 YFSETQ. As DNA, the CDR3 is TGCGCCAGCAGCTTGTCGTGGGACTATGGTGGCTACACCTTC. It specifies CASSLSWDYGGYTF.

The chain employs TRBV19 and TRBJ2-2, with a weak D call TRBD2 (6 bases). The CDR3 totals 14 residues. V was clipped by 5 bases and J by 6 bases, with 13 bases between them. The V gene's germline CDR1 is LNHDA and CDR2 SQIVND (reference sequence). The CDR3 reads CASSHPSGAGELFF. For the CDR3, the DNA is TGTGCCAGTAGTCACCCATCGGGGGCCGGGGAGCTGTTTTTT.

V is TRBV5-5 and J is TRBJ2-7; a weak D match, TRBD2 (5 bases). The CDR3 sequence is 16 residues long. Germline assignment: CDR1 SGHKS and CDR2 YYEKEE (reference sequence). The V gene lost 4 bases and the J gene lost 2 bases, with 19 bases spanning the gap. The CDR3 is CASSPASRGLAYEQYF. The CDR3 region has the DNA TGTGCCAGCAGCCCGGCGTCGCGAGGACTGGCCTACGAGCAGTACTTC.

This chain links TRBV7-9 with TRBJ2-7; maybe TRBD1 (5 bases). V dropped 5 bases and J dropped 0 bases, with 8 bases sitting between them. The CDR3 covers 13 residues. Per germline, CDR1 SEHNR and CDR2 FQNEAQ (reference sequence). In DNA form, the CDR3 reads TGTGCCAGCAGCCCGACAGTCTCCTACGAGCAGTACTTC. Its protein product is CASSPTVSYEQYF.

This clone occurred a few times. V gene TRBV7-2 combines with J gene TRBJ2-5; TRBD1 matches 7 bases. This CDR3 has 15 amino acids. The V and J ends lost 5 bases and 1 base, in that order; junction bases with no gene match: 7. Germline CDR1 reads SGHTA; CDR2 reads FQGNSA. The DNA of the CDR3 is TGTGCCAGCAGCATATCGGGACAGACCCAAGAGACCCAGTACTTC. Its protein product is CASSISGQTQETQYF.

The CDR3 DNA sequence: TGCGCCAGCAGCTTGACTAGCGGGGGTGAGACCCAGTACTTC. Its translation: CASSLTSGGETQYF. J is TRBJ2-5 and V is TRBV5-1; 11 bases are a match to TRBD2. The junction had 1 base not matched to a gene; V was cut back by 1 base and J by 5 bases. The CDR3 covers 14 residues. From germline, CDR1 is SGHRS and CDR2 YFSETQ.

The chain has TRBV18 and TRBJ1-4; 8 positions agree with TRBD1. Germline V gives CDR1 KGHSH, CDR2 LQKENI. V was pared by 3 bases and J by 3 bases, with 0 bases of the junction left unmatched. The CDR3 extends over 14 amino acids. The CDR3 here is CASSPGQANEKLFF. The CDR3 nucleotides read TGTGCCAGCTCACCGGGACAGGCTAATGAAAAACTGTTTTTT.

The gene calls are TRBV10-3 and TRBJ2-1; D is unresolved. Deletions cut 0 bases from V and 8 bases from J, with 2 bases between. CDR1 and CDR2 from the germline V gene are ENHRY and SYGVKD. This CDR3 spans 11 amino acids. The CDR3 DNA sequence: TGTGCCATCAGTGAGTCGCATGAGCAGTTCTTC. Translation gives CAISESHEQFF.

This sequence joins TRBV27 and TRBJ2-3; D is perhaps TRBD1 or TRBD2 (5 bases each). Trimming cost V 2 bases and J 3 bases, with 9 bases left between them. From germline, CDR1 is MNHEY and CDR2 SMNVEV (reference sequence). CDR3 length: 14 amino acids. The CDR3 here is CASSLRDGTDTQYF. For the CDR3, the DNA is TGTGCCAGCAGTTTACGGGACGGAACAGATACGCAGTATTTT.

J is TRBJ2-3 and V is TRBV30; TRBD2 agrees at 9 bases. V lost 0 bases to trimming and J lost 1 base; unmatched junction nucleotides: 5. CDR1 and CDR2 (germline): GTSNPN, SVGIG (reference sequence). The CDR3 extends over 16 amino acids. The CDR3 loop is CAWSVNAGGRTDTQYF. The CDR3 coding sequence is TGTGCCTGGAGTGTAAATGCGGGGGGGCGCACAGATACGCAGTATTTT.

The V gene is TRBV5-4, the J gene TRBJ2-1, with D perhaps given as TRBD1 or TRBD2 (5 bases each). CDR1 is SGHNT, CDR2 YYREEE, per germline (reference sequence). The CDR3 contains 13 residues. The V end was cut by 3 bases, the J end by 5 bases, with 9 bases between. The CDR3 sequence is CASSSGPDNEQFF. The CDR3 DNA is TGTGCCAGCAGCTCGGGACCCGACAATGAGCAGTTCTTC.

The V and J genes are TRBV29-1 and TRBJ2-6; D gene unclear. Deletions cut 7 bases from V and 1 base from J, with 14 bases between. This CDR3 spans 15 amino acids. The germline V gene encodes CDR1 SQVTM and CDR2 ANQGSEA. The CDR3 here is CSAAAMGSGANVLTF. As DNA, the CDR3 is TGCAGCGCTGCGGCAATGGGGTCTGGGGCCAACGTCCTGACTTTC.

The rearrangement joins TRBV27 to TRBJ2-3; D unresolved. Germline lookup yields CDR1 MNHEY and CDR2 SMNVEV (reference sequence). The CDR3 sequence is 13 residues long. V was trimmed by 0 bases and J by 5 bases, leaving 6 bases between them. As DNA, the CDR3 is TGTGCCAGCAGTTTATCCCTCGGAGATACGCAGTATTTT. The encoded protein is CASSLSLGDTQYF.